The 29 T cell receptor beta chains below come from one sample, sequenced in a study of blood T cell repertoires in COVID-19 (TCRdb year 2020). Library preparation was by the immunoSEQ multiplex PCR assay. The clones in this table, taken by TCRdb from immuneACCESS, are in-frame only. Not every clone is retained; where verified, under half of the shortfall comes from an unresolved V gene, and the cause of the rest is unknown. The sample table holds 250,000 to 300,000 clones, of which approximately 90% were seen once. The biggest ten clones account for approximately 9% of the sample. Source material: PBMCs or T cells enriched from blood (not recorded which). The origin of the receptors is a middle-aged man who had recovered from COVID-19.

CDR3 sequence (DNA): TGTGCCAGCAGCTCCTCAAGGTGGAGACAGCAGACAGATACGCAGTATTTT. Its protein product is CASSSSRWRQQTDTQYF. The chain joins TRBV9 to TRBJ2-3; TRBD1 is a possible D gene (5 bases). The CDR3 is 17 residues long. From germline, CDR1 is SGDLS and CDR2 YYNGEE. V dropped 4 bases and J dropped 3 bases, with 21 bases sitting between them.

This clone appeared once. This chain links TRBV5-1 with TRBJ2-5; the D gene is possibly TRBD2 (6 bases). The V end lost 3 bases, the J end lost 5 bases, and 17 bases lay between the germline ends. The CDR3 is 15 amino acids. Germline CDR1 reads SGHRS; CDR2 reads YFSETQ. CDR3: CASSSQPGGSETQYF. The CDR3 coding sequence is TGCGCCAGCAGCTCCCAACCCGGGGGTTCGGAGACCCAGTACTTC.

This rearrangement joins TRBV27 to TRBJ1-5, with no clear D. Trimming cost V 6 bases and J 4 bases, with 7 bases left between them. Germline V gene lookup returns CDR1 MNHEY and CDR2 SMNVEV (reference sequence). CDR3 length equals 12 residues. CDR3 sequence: CASRTQNQPQHF. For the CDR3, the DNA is TGTGCCAGCAGAACCCAGAATCAGCCCCAGCATTTT.

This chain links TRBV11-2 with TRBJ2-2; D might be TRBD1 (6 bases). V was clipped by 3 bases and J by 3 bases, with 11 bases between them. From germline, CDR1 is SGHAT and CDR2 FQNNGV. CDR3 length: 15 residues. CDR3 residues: CASSLWDIYTGELFF. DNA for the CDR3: TGTGCCAGCAGCTTGTGGGACATCTACACCGGGGAGCTGTTTTTT.

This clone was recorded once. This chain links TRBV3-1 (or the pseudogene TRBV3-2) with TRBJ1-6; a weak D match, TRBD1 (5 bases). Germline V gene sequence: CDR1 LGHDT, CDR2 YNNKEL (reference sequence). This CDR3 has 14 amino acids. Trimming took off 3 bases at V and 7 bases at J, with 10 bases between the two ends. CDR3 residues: CASSHRVFNSPLHF. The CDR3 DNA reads TGTGCCAGCAGCCACAGGGTTTTCAATTCACCCCTCCACTTT.

As DNA, the CDR3 is TGTGCCAGCAGCGTTCAGGGTAACTCTGGAAACACCATATATTTT. Its protein is CASSVQGNSGNTIYF. The chain joins TRBV9 to TRBJ1-3; tentatively, D is TRBD1 (5 bases). CDR3 size: 15 residues. Deletions cut 2 bases from V and 0 bases from J, with 9 bases between. Per germline, CDR1 SGDLS and CDR2 YYNGEE.

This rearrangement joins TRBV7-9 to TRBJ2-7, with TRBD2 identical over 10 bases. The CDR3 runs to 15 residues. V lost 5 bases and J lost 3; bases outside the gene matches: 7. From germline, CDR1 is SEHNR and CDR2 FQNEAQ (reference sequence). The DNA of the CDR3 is TGTGCCAGCAGCCCTGGACTAGCGGCGGACTACGAGCAGTACTTC. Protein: CASSPGLAADYEQYF.

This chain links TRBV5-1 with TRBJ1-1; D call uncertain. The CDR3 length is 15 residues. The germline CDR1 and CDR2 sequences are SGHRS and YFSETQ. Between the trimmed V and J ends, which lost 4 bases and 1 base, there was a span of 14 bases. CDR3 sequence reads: CASSAWSGKNTEAFF. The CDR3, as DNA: TGCGCCAGCAGCGCGTGGTCAGGCAAGAACACTGAAGCTTTCTTT.

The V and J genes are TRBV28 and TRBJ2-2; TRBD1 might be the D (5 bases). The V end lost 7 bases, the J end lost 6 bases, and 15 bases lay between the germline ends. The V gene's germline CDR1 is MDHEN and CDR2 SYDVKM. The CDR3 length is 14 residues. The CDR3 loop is CASTSPQGPGELFF. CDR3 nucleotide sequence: TGTGCCAGCACCTCACCTCAGGGCCCCGGGGAGCTGTTTTTT.

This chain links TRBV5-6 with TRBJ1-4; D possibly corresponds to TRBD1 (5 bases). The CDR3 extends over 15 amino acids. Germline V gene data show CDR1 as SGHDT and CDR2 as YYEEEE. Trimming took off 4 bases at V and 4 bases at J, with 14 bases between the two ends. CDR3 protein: CASSPAGGYNEKLFF. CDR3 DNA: TGTGCCAGCAGCCCGGCGGGGGGTTATAATGAAAAACTGTTTTTT.

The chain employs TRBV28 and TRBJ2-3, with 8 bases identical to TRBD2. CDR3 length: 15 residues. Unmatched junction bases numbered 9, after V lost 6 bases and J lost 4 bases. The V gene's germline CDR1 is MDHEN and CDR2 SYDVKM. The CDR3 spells CASRTPAGVSDTQYF. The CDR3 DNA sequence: TGTGCCAGCAGGACTCCAGCGGGAGTCTCAGATACGCAGTATTTT.

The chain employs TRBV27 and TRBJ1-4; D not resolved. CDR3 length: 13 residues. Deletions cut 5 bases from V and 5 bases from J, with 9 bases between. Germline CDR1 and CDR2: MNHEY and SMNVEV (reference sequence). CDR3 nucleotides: TGTGCCAGCAGTGTGGCAGGAAATGAAAAACTGTTTTTT. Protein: CASSVAGNEKLFF. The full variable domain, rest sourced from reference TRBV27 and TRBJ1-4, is EAQVTQNPRYLITVTGKKLTVTCSQNMNHEYMSWYRQDPGLGLRQIYYSMNVEVTDKGDVPEGYKVSRKEKRNFPLILESPSPNQTSLYFCASSVAGNEKLFFGSGTQLSVL.

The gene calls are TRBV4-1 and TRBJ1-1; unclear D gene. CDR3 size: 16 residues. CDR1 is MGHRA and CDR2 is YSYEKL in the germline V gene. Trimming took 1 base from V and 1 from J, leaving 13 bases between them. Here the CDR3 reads CASSQVGARGNTEAFF. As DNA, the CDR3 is TGCGCCAGCAGCCAAGTAGGAGCCCGGGGGAACACTGAAGCTTTCTTT.

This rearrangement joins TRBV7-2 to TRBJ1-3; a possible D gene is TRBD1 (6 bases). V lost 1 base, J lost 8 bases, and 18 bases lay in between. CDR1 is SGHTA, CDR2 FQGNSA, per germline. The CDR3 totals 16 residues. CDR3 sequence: CASSLVAARAGDTIYF. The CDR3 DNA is TGTGCCAGCAGCTTAGTCGCGGCCAGGGCAGGGGACACCATATATTTT. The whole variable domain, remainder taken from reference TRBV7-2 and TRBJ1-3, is GAGVSQSPSNKVTEKGKDVELRCDPISGHTALYWYRQSLGQGLEFLIYFQGNSAPDKSGLPSDRFSAERTGGSVSTLTIQRTQQEDSAVYLCASSLVAARAGDTIYFGEGSWLTVV.

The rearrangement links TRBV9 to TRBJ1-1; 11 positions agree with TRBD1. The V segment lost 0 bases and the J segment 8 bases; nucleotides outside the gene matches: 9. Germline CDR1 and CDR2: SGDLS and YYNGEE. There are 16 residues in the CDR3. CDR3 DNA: TGTGCCAGCAGCGTAGCCGGGACAGGGGGGAGTCTCGAAGCTTTCTTT. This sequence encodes CASSVAGTGGSLEAFF.

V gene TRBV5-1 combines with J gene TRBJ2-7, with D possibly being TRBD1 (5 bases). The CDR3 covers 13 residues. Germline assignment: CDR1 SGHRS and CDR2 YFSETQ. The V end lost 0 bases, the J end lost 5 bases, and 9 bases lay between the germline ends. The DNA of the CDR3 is TGCGCCAGCAGCTTGGTTGGGGCGAACGAGCAGTACTTC. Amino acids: CASSLVGANEQYF. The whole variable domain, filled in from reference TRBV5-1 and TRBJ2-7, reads KAGVTQTPRYLIKTRGQQVTLSCSPISGHRSVSWYQQTPGQGLQFLFEYFSETQRNKGNFPGRFSGRQFSNSRSEMNVSTLELGDSALYLCASSLVGANEQYFGPGTRLTVT.

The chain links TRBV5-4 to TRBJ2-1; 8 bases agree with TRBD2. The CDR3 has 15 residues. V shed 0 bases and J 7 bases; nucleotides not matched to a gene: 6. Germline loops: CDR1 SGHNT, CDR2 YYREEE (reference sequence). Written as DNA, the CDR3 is TGTGCCAGCAGCTTGGCGGGACGGGAGGGAAATGAGCAGTTCTTC. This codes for CASSLAGREGNEQFF.

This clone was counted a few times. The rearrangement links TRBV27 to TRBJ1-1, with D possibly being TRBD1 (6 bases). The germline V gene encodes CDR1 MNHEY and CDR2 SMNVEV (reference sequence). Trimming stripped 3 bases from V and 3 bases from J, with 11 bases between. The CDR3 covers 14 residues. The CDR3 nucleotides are TGTGCCAGCAGTTTGTCGGACAGTTACACTGAAGCTTTCTTT. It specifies CASSLSDSYTEAFF.

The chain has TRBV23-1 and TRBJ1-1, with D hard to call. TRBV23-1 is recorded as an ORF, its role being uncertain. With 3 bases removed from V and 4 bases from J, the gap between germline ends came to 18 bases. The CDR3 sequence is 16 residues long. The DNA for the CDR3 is TGCGCCAGCAGTCACTTAGCTCAGACGGCGGGCACTGAAGCTTTCTTT. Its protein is CASSHLAQTAGTEAFF.

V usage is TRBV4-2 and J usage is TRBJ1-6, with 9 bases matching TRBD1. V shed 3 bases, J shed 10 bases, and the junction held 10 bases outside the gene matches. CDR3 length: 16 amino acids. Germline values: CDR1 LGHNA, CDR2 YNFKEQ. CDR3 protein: CASSQDPGTGRSPLHF. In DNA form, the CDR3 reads TGTGCCAGCAGCCAGGATCCCGGGACAGGGAGATCACCCCTCCACTTT.

The CDR3 sequence is CASSLIVSGETQYF. The CDR3, as DNA: TGTGCCAGCAGCTTAATTGTTTCGGGAGAGACCCAGTACTTC. The chain uses TRBV7-9 and TRBJ2-5; D not resolved. CDR3 length: 14 residues. Germline CDR1 reads SEHNR; CDR2 reads FQNEAQ (reference sequence). Trimming removed 2 bases at V and 4 bases at J, with 11 bases between.

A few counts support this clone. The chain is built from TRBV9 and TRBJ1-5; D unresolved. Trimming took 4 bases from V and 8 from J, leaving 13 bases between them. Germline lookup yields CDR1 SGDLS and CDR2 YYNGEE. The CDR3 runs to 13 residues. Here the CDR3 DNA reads TGTGCCAGCAGCCCGGAGCCCGGAGAGCCCCAGCATTTT. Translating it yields CASSPEPGEPQHF.

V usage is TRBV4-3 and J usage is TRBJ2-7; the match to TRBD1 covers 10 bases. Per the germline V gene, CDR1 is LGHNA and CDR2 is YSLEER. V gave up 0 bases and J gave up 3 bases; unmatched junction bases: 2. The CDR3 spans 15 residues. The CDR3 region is CASSQERTGGYEQYF. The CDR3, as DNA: TGCGCCAGCAGCCAAGAGAGGACAGGGGGCTACGAGCAGTACTTC.

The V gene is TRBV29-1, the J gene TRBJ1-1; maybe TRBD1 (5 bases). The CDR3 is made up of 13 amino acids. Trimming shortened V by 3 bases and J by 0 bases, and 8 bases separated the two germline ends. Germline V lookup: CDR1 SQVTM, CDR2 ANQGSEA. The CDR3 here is CSVDDRLNTEAFF. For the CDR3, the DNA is TGCAGCGTTGATGACAGACTGAACACTGAAGCTTTCTTT. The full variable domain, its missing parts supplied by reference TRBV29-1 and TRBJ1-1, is SAVISQKPSRDICQRGTSLTIQCQVDSQVTMMFWYRQQPGQSLTLIATANQGSEATYESGFVIDKFPISRPNLTFSTLTVSNMSPEDSSIYLCSVDDRLNTEAFFGQGTRLTVV.

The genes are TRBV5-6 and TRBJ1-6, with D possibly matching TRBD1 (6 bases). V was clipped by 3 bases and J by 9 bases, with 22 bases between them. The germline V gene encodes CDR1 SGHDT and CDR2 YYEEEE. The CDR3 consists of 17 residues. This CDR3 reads CASSSGTTGSRISPLHF. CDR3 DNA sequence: TGTGCCAGCAGCTCCGGAACTACAGGGAGTAGGATTTCACCCCTCCACTTT. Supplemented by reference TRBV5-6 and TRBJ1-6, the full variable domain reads DAGVTQSPTHLIKTRGQQVTLRCSPKSGHDTVSWYQQALGQGPQFIFQYYEEEERQRGNFPDRFSGHQFPNYSSELNVNALLLGDSALYLCASSSGTTGSRISPLHFGNGTRLTVT.

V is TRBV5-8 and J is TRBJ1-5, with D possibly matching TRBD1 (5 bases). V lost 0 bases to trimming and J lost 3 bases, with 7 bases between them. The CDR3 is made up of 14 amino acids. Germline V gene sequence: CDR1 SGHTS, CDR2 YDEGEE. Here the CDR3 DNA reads TGTGCCAGCAGCTTGGGGACAAACAATCAGCCCCAGCATTTT. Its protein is CASSLGTNNQPQHF.

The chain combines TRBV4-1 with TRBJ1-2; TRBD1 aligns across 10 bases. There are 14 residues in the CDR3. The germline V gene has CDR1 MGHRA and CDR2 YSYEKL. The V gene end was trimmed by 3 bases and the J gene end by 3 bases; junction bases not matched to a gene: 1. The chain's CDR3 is CASSQGQGHYGYTF. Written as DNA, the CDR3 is TGCGCCAGCAGCCAGGGACAGGGGCACTATGGCTACACCTTC.

This CDR3 is CASSLNRGSSYNSPLHF. The CDR3 DNA reads as TGTGCCAGCAGCTTAAACAGGGGCAGCTCCTATAATTCACCCCTCCACTTT. The gene calls are TRBV3-1 (or the pseudogene TRBV3-2) and TRBJ1-6; 7 positions match TRBD1. This CDR3 region has 17 residues. Germline CDR1 is LGHDT and CDR2 is YNNKEL (reference sequence). V gave up 5 bases and J gave up 0 bases; unmatched junction bases: 7.

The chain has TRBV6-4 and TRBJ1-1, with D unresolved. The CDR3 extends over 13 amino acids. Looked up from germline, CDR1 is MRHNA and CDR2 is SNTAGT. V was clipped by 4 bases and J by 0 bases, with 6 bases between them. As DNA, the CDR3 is TGTGCCAGCAGTGTAGAGGTGAACACTGAAGCTTTCTTT. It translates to CASSVEVNTEAFF.